The clone carrying this T cell receptor beta chain was detected many times. Its specificity is not known. This CDR3 is built from 13 residues. Germline CDR1 MNHEY, CDR2 SMNVEV (reference sequence). V was trimmed by 3 bases and J by 9 bases, leaving 12 bases between them. Time point indicated: sample taken at primary tumor resection. These data originate in a study of spatial heterogeneity in lung cancer. General study findings and limits: Expanded alpha and beta TCR counts within tumors tracked tumor mutation counts. Ubiquitous and regional expanded TCR counts correlated with ubiquitous and regional nonsynonymous mutations, respectively.

MiXCR, run by TCRdb on the 5' RACE reads, gives a single entry per CDR3 protein. This table has a few thousand distinct CDR3 sequences, approximately 8.7% appearing once. The TCR was taken from a male donor with early-stage non-small cell lung cancer. The chain couples TRBV27 to TRBJ2-1, with D possibly matching TRBD1 (6 bases). The sample was lung tumor tissue, taken at surgery. The CDR3 loop is CASSFSGAAEQFF. As DNA, the CDR3 is TGTGCCAGCAGTTTTTCAGGGGCCGCTGAGCAGTTCTTC.